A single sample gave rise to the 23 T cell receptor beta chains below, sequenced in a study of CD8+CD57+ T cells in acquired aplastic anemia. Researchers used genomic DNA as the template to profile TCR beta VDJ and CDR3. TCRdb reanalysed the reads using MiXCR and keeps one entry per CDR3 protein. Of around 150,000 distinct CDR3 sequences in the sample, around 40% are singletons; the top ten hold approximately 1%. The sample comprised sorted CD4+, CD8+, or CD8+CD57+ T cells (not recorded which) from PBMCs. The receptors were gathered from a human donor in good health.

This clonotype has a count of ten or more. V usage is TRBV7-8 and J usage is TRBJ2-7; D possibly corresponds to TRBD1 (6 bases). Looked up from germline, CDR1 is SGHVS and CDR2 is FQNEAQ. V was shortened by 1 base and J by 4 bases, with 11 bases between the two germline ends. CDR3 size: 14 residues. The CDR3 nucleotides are TGTGCCAGCAGCTTAGGGACAGCCAAGTACGAGCAGTACTTC. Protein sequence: CASSLGTAKYEQYF.

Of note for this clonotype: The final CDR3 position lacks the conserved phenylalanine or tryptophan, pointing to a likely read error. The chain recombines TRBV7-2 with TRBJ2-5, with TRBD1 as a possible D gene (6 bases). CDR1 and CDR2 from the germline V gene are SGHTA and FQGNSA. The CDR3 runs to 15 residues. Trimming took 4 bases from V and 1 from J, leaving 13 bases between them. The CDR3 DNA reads TGTGCCAGCAGCTCACAAAGGACAGTCCAAGAGACCCAGTACCTC. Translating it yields CASSSQRTVQETQYL.

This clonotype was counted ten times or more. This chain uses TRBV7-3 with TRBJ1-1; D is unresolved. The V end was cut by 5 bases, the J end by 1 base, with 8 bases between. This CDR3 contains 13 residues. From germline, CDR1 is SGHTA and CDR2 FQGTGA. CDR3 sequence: CASSPSQNTEAFF. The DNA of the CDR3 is TGTGCCAGCAGCCCCTCGCAGAACACTGAAGCTTTCTTT.

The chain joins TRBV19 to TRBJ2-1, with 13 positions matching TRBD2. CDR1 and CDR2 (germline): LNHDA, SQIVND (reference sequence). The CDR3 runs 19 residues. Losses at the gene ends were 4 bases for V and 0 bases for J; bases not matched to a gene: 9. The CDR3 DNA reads TGTGCCAGTAGTACACCGGGACTAGCGGGGTTGAGCTCCTACAATGAGCAGTTCTTC. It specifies CASSTPGLAGLSSYNEQFF.

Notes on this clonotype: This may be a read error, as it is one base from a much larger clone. The CDR3 DNA reads as TGCGCCAGCACCCAGGACGCGAACACTGAAGCTTTCTTT. Translating it yields CASTQDANTEAFF. This chain links TRBV5-1 with TRBJ1-1; D ambiguous. Germline values: CDR1 SGHRS, CDR2 YFSETQ. This CDR3 spans 13 amino acids. V gave up 6 bases and J gave up 1 base, with 10 bases separating them.

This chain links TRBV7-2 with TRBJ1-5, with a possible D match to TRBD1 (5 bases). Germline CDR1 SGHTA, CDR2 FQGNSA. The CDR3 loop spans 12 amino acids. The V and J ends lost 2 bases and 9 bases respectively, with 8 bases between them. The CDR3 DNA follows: TGTGCCAGCAGCTTAACAGGTCTGCCCCAGCATTTT. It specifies CASSLTGLPQHF.

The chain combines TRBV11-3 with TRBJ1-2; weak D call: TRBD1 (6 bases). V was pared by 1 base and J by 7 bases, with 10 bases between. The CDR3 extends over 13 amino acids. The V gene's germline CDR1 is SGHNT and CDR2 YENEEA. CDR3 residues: CASSLAQGRGYTF. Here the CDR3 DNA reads TGTGCCAGCAGCTTAGCACAGGGCCGTGGCTACACCTTC.

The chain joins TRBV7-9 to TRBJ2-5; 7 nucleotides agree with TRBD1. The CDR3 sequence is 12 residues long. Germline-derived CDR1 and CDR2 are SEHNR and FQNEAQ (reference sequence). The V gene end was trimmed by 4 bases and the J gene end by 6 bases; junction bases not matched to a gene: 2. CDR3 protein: CASSSDRQTQYF. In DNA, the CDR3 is TGTGCCAGCAGCTCGGACAGGCAGACCCAGTACTTC. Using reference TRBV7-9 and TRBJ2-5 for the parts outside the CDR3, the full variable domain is DTGVSQNPRHKITKRGQNVTFRCDPISEHNRLYWYRQTLGQGPEFLTYFQNEAQLEKSRLLSDRFSAERPKGSFSTLEIQRTEQGDSAMYLCASSSDRQTQYFGPGTRLLVL.

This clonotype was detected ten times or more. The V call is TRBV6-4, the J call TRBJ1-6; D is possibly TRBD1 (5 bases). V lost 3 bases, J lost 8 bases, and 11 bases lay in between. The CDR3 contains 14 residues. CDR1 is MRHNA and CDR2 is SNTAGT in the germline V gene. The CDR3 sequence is CASSEGQGDSPLHF. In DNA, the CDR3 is TGTGCCAGCAGTGAGGGCCAGGGAGATTCACCCCTCCACTTT.

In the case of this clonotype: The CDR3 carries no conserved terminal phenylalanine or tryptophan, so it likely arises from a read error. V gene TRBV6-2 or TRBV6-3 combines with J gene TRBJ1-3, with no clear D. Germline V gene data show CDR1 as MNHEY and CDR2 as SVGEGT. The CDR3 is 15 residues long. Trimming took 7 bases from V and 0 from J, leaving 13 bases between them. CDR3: CASTGSLSSGNTIYL. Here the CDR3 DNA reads TGTGCCAGCACGGGGTCCCTAAGCTCTGGAAACACCATATATCTT.

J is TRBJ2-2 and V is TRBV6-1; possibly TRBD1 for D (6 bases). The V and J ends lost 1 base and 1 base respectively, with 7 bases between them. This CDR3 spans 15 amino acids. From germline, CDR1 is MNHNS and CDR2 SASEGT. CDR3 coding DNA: TGTGCCAGCAGTGAAGGGGGGCGGAACACCGGGGAGCTGTTTTTT. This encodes CASSEGGRNTGELFF.

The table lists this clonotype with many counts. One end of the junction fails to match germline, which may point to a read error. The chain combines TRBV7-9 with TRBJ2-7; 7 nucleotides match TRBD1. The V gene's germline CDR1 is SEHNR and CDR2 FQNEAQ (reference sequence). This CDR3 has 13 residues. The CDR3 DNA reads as TGTGCCAGCGGCTTAGGGGGCCCCTACGAGCAGTACTTC. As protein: CASGLGGPYEQYF.

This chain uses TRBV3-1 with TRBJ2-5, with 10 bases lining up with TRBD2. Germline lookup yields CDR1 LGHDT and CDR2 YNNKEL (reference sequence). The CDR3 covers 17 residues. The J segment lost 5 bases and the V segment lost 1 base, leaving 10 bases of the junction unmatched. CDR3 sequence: CASSQGRLSGGVETQYF. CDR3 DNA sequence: TGTGCCAGCAGCCAAGGCCGTCTAAGCGGGGGGGTGGAGACCCAGTACTTC.

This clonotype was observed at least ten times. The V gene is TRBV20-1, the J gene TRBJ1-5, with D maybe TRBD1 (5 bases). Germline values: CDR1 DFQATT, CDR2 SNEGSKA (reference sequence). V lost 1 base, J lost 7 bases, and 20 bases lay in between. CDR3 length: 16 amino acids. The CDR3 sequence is CSARGPWSGRGQPQHF. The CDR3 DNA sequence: TGCAGTGCTAGAGGTCCCTGGTCGGGGCGAGGCCAGCCCCAGCATTTT.

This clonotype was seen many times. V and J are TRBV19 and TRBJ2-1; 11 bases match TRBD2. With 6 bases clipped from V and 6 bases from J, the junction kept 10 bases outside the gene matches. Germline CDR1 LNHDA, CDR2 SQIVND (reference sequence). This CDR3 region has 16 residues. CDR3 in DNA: TGTGCCAGTAGGGCTCCCGGGACTAGCGGAAGCAATGAGCAGTTCTTC. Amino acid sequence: CASRAPGTSGSNEQFF.

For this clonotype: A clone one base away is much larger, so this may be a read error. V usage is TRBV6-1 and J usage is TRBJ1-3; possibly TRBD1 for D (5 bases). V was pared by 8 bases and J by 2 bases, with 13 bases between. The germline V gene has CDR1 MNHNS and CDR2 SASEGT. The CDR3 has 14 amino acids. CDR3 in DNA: TGTGCCAGCGGCCTAGCAGGGCCTGGAAACACCATATATTTT. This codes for CASGLAGPGNTIYF.

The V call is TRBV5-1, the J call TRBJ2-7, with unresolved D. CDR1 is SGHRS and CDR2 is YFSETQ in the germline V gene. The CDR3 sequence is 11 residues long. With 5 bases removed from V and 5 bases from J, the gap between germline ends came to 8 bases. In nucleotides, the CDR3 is TGCGCCAGCAGTCTAGGCCACGAGCAGTACTTC. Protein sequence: CASSLGHEQYF.

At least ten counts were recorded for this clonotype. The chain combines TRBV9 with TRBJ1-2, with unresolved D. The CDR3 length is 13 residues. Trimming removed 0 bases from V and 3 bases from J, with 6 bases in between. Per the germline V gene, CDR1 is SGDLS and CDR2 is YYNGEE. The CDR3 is CASSVDPDYGYTF. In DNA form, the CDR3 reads TGTGCCAGCAGCGTAGATCCGGACTATGGCTACACCTTC.

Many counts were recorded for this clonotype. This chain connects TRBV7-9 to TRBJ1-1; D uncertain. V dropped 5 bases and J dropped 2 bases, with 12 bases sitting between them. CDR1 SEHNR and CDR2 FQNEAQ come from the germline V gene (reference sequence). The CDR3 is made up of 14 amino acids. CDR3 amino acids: CASSTRGGNTEAFF. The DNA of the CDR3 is TGTGCCAGCAGCACCCGGGGTGGAAACACTGAAGCTTTCTTT.

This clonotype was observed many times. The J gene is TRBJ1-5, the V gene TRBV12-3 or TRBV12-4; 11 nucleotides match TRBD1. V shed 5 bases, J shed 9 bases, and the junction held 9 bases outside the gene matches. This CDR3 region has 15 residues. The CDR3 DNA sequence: TGTGCCAGCAGTCTAGGGACAGGGGGAGGTGGGCCCCAGCATTTT. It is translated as CASSLGTGGGGPQHF.

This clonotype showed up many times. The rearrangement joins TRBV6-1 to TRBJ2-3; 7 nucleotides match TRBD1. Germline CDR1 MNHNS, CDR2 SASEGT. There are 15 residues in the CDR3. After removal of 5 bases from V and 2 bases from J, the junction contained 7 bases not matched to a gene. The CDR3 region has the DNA TGTGCCAGCAGTAACCGGGACAGCCTCACAGATACGCAGTATTTT. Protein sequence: CASSNRDSLTDTQYF.

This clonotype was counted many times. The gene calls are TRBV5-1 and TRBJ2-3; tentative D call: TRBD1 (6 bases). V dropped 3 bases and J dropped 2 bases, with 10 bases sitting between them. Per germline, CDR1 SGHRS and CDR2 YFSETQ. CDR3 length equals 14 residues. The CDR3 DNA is TGCGCCAGCAGCTACGGACAGCCCACAGATACGCAGTATTTT. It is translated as CASSYGQPTDTQYF.

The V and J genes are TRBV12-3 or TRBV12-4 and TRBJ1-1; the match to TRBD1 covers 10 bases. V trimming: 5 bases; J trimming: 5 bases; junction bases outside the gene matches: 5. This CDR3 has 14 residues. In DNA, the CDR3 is TGTGCCAGCAGTCTGACAGGGGGCCGAACTGAAGCTTTCTTT. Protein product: CASSLTGGRTEAFF.